What follows are 18 T cell receptor beta chains derived from one specimen sequenced in a study of CDR3 diversity in severe acne (dated by TCRdb to between 2018 and 2021). The library was prepared using PCR. The sample was run on an Illumina HiSeq 2000. TCRdb trimmed public reads at Q25 via fastp, called clones via MiXCR and kept in-frame beta chains. Rows are combined by CDR3 protein, so each entry shows the most common genes and DNA. This sample gives about 85,000 distinct CDR3 sequences in total; around 50% of them show up just once. In total, the top ten clones hold 10% of the sample. The material sequenced was blood. These receptors came from a male donor in good health, serving as a control.

The chain recombines TRBV7-6 with TRBJ2-2; D call uncertain. The CDR3 loop spans 14 amino acids. CDR1 SGHVS and CDR2 FNYEAQ come from the germline V gene. V was clipped by 4 bases and J by 4 bases, with 10 bases between them. Here the CDR3 DNA reads TGTGCCAGCAGCTCCGAGCTGGTCACCGGGGAGCTGTTTTTT. Translating it yields CASSSELVTGELFF.

By share of the sample, this clonotype is medium-sized. The chain joins TRBV9 to TRBJ2-3; tentative D call: TRBD2 (6 bases). CDR1 SGDLS and CDR2 YYNGEE come from the germline V gene. This CDR3 is 16 amino acids long. The germline V and J ends were trimmed by 3 bases and 3 bases, with 17 bases remaining between them. The CDR3 DNA sequence: TGTGCCAGCAGCGACCGTTCGGGACTCCGGACAGATACGCAGTATTTT. Amino acids: CASSDRSGLRTDTQYF.

About this clonotype itself: Given a much more abundant clone one base away, this may be a read error. This chain links TRBV9 with TRBJ2-5, with 9 bases matching TRBD2. The CDR3 contains 15 residues. Germline CDR1 is SGDLS and CDR2 is YYNGEE. J lost 3 bases, V lost 5 bases, and 8 bases had no gene match. The CDR3 sequence is CASRGHRTSEETQYF. The CDR3 nucleotides are TGTGCCAGCAGGGGACATAGGACTAGCGAAGAGACCCAGTACTTC.

The chain combines TRBV29-1 with TRBJ2-3; TRBD2 aligns across 8 bases. This CDR3 spans 15 amino acids. Germline trimming cut 6 bases from V and 8 bases from J; bases unmatched to any gene: 16. The germline V gene encodes CDR1 SQVTM and CDR2 ANQGSEA. CDR3 residues: CSVGVGTGGHGTQYF. The CDR3 nucleotides are TGCAGCGTGGGGGTGGGGACGGGGGGGCATGGTACGCAGTATTTT.

The J gene is TRBJ1-3, the V gene TRBV7-8; no firm D call. The CDR3 contains 16 residues. Germline values: CDR1 SGHVS, CDR2 FQNEAQ. Trimming took 5 bases from V and 4 from J, leaving 18 bases between them. This chain's CDR3 is CASSTNSQGWGNTIYF. The CDR3 nucleotides are TGTGCCAGCAGCACCAACTCTCAAGGGTGGGGAAACACCATATATTTT.

The chain couples TRBV19 to TRBJ2-3, with TRBD1 matching over 10 bases. There are 19 residues in the CDR3. CDR1 is LNHDA, CDR2 SQIVND, per germline (reference sequence). The V and J ends lost 5 bases and 6 bases, in that order; junction bases with no gene match: 20. CDR3 in amino acids: CASSAYPPGQGTQLDTQYF. DNA of the CDR3: TGTGCCAGTAGTGCATACCCCCCGGGACAGGGGACCCAGTTGGATACGCAGTATTTT.

This clonotype was recorded at least ten times. The chain is built from TRBV12-3 or TRBV12-4 and TRBJ2-5; tentatively, D is TRBD2 (5 bases). This CDR3 has 14 amino acids. V was pared by 1 base and J by 1 base, with 7 bases between. The CDR3 reads CASSLGGAQETQYF. CDR3 bases: TGTGCCAGCAGTTTAGGGGGAGCCCAAGAGACCCAGTACTTC.

This clonotype was detected ten times or more. V and J are TRBV5-4 and TRBJ1-5, with TRBD1 matching over 7 bases. The germline V gene encodes CDR1 SGHNT and CDR2 YYREEE (reference sequence). The CDR3 spans 14 residues. V lost 4 bases to trimming and J lost 2 bases; unmatched junction nucleotides: 3. In DNA, the CDR3 is TGTGCCAGCAGCAACAGGGGTGGCAATCAGCCCCAGCATTTT. It translates to CASSNRGGNQPQHF.

The chain uses TRBV10-2 and TRBJ2-7, with 11 bases lining up with TRBD1. The CDR3 has 15 residues. Germline V CDR1 and CDR2: WSHSY, SAAADI. V lost 4 bases to trimming and J lost 4 bases; unmatched junction nucleotides: 6. The CDR3 spells CASSGSGTGGYEQYF. Written as DNA, the CDR3 is TGCGCCAGCAGTGGGTCGGGGACAGGGGGTTACGAGCAGTACTTC.

V and J are TRBV5-6 and TRBJ1-1, with D tentatively TRBD1 (5 bases). The CDR3 sequence is 15 residues long. V lost 1 base and J 4 bases, leaving 14 bases between the germline ends. CDR1 SGHDT and CDR2 YYEEEE come from the germline V gene. The CDR3 DNA follows: TGTGCCAGCAGCTTGCCGCATCGGGGGGGCACTGAAGCTTTCTTT. Translated, it gives CASSLPHRGGTEAFF.

This clonotype has at least ten counts. The chain has TRBV2 and TRBJ2-5; D could derive from TRBD1 or TRBD2 (5 bases each). The CDR3 contains 15 residues. Germline V gives CDR1 SNHLY, CDR2 FYNNEI. V was shortened by 4 bases and J by 5 bases, with 17 bases between the two germline ends. The CDR3 reads CASSGSIWGIETQYF. CDR3 nucleotide sequence: TGTGCCAGCAGTGGGTCCATTTGGGGGATCGAGACCCAGTACTTC.

The chain couples TRBV30 to TRBJ1-3, with D tentatively TRBD1 (5 bases). V shed 2 bases and J shed 2 bases, with 10 bases lying between them. This CDR3 has 14 residues. The germline V gene encodes CDR1 GTSNPN and CDR2 SVGIG (reference sequence). This CDR3 reads CAWSRGETGNTIYF. In DNA form, the CDR3 reads TGTGCCTGGAGTCGGGGGGAAACTGGAAACACCATATATTTT.

A note on this clonotype: At one boundary the junction diverges from the germline segment, which might be a read error. The chain combines TRBV7-9 with TRBJ2-5, with TRBD2 matching over 7 bases. Germline V lookup: CDR1 SEHNR, CDR2 FQNEAQ (reference sequence). The CDR3 has 14 amino acids. CDR3 protein: CASSPGGLGETQHF. The DNA of the CDR3 is TGTGCCAGCAGTCCGGGAGGACTCGGGGAGACCCAGCACTTC. Variable domain in full (rest from reference TRBV7-9 and TRBJ2-5): DTGVSQNPRHKITKRGQNVTFRCDPISEHNRLYWYRQTLGQGPEFLTYFQNEAQLEKSRLLSDRFSAERPKGSFSTLEIQRTEQGDSAMYLCASSPGGLGETQHFGPGTRLLVL.

This sequence joins TRBV19 and TRBJ1-5; 8 nucleotides align to TRBD1. Germline V gene lookup returns CDR1 LNHDA and CDR2 SQIVND (reference sequence). This CDR3 is built from 14 residues. Trimming cost V 6 bases and J 7 bases; bases outside gene matches: 8. CDR3 region: CASRSQGAGQPQHF. CDR3 nucleotide sequence: TGTGCCAGTAGGTCTCAGGGGGCAGGACAGCCCCAGCATTTT.

The table lists this clonotype with many counts. The V gene is TRBV6-5, the J gene TRBJ2-3; 11 bases are a match to TRBD2. V lost 0 bases to trimming and J lost 2 bases; unmatched junction nucleotides: 7. This CDR3 spans 18 amino acids. Germline values: CDR1 MNHEY, CDR2 SVGAGI. The chain's CDR3 is CASSYSGSSGGNTDTQYF. CDR3 DNA: TGTGCCAGCAGTTACTCGGGGTCTAGCGGGGGGAACACAGATACGCAGTATTTT.

This clonotype appeared many times. Its ends do not fully match the called genes, so a read error is possible. This rearrangement joins TRBV7-2 to TRBJ1-1; D remains ambiguous. The CDR3 totals 11 residues. Germline loops: CDR1 SGHTA, CDR2 FQGNSA. DNA for the CDR3: TGTGCCAGCAGCGAGAACCCTGAAGCTTTCTTT. Its translation: CASSENPEAFF.

The CDR3 region is CASSPEGLAGPGYF. The CDR3 region has the DNA TGTGCCAGCTCACCAGAGGGGCTAGCCGGACCGGGGTACTTC. The rearrangement links TRBV18 to TRBJ2-5, with D perhaps given as TRBD1 or TRBD2 (5 bases each). V was cut by 2 bases and J by 13 bases, with 20 bases left in between. Germline V gene sequence: CDR1 KGHSH, CDR2 LQKENI. The CDR3 consists of 14 residues.

This clonotype was counted many times. The V and J genes are TRBV10-1 and TRBJ2-2; 10 nucleotides match TRBD2. Germline V CDR1 and CDR2: WNHNN, SYGVQD (reference sequence). The CDR3 sequence is 16 residues long. With 6 bases clipped from V and 5 bases from J, the junction kept 9 bases outside the gene matches. In nucleotides, the CDR3 is TGCGCCAGCAGCACCGGACTAGCGGTCGGGACCGGGGAGCTGTTTTTT. Protein product: CASSTGLAVGTGELFF.